The 27 T cell receptor beta chains below come from one sample, sequenced in a study of blood T cells in healthy people across ages. Alongside a J-beta primer mix, a sample-barcoded 5' primer served in a second PCR lasting about 7 to 11 cycles. MiXCR, applied by TCRdb to the 5' RACE reads, yields one record per CDR3 protein. The sample has 1.5 million to 2 million distinct CDR3 sequences; about 35% are singletons. The specimen sequenced was blood. Receptors originate from a woman aged 25 to 45 in good health.

This clonotype was seen a few times. The chain joins TRBV5-1 to TRBJ2-5; D is perhaps TRBD1 or TRBD2 (6 bases each). CDR3 length: 17 amino acids. Between the trimmed V and J ends, which lost 4 bases and 0 bases, there was a span of 19 bases. From germline, CDR1 is SGHRS and CDR2 YFSETQ. Here the CDR3 reads CASSPTQGRKHQETQYF. The CDR3 DNA follows: TGCGCCAGCAGCCCTACCCAGGGGAGGAAGCACCAAGAGACCCAGTACTTC.

The chain has TRBV6-2 or TRBV6-3 and TRBJ2-7; D may be TRBD2 (6 bases). The ends were cut back, 0 bases at V and 6 bases at J, with 15 bases in the middle. CDR3 size: 15 residues. Germline CDR1 is MNHEY and CDR2 is SVGEGT. As DNA, the CDR3 is TGTGCCAGCAGTTACTCTGGGGGGACTTCGGCCGAGCAGTACTTC. This encodes CASSYSGGTSAEQYF.

The chain combines TRBV3-1 with TRBJ2-2, with a tentative D call TRBD2 (6 bases). The CDR3 has 14 residues. V was clipped by 6 bases and J by 3 bases, with 11 bases between them. CDR1 is LGHDT and CDR2 is YNNKEL in the germline V gene (reference sequence). The CDR3 nucleotides are TGTGCCAGCAGGCGGGACCGCGACACCGGGGAGCTGTTTTTT. Amino acids: CASRRDRDTGELFF.

The chain has TRBV5-1 and TRBJ1-1; D is possibly TRBD1 (5 bases). The V end lost 1 base, the J end lost 6 bases, and 13 bases lay between the germline ends. Germline CDR1 reads SGHRS; CDR2 reads YFSETQ. The CDR3 length is 14 residues. As DNA, the CDR3 is TGCGCCAGCAGCTTGTTCCCAGGGACGCCTGAAGCTTTCTTT. Translated, it gives CASSLFPGTPEAFF. Full variable domain (remainder filled in from reference TRBV5-1 and TRBJ1-1): KAGVTQTPRYLIKTRGQQVTLSCSPISGHRSVSWYQQTPGQGLQFLFEYFSETQRNKGNFPGRFSGRQFSNSRSEMNVSTLELGDSALYLCASSLFPGTPEAFFGQGTRLTVV.

The chain is built from TRBV6-1 and TRBJ2-3; 8 nucleotides align to TRBD2. Trimming took 1 base from V and 11 from J; bases not matched to a gene: 11. Germline V lookup: CDR1 MNHNS, CDR2 SASEGT. The CDR3 runs 15 residues. CDR3 DNA sequence: TGTGCCAGCAGTGAAGATGGGACTAGGATTGATGAGCAGTATTTT. This encodes CASSEDGTRIDEQYF.

There are a few counts of this clonotype. CDR3 nucleotides: TGTGCCAGCGCTCTGGACAGGGCCACAGATACGCAGTATTTT. Residues: CASALDRATDTQYF. The chain uses TRBV6-1 and TRBJ2-3; 8 bases map to TRBD1. Germline assignment: CDR1 MNHNS and CDR2 SASEGT. V lost 8 bases to trimming and J lost 2 bases; unmatched junction nucleotides: 6. The CDR3 has 14 residues.

This clonotype was counted many times. V usage is TRBV4-1 and J usage is TRBJ2-7; the match to TRBD2 covers 9 bases. Looked up from germline, CDR1 is MGHRA and CDR2 is YSYEKL. The CDR3 has 17 amino acids. J lost 4 bases, V lost 0 bases, and 10 bases had no gene match. This chain's CDR3 is CASSQDARGTSSYEQYF. The CDR3 DNA reads TGCGCCAGCAGCCAAGACGCAAGAGGGACTAGCTCTTACGAGCAGTACTTC.

This clonotype occurred a few times. The gene calls are TRBV20-1 and TRBJ2-1, with D possibly TRBD2 on 6 matching bases. Germline V gene lookup returns CDR1 DFQATT and CDR2 SNEGSKA (reference sequence). V was trimmed by 5 bases and J by 2 bases, leaving 16 bases between them. This CDR3 is built from 15 residues. The CDR3 nucleotides are TGCAGTGCTGGTCCCGGGAGCAGTGCCTACAATGAGCAGTTCTTC. This encodes CSAGPGSSAYNEQFF.

As concerns this clonotype: Because it lacks the conserved phenylalanine or tryptophan at the end, this CDR3 is likely a read error. The chain links TRBV27 to TRBJ2-1; TRBD2 might be the D (5 bases). Germline assignment: CDR1 MNHEY and CDR2 SMNVEV (reference sequence). V was cut by 5 bases and J by 3 bases, with 11 bases left in between. The CDR3 loop spans 14 amino acids. The CDR3 region has the DNA TGTGCCAGCAGTCTGGACGGGAACTACAATGAGCAGTTCTTG. Amino acid sequence: CASSLDGNYNEQFL.

This clonotype was counted only a few times. The chain couples TRBV12-3 or TRBV12-4 to TRBJ2-3, with TRBD1 identical over 10 bases. The CDR3 sequence is 15 residues long. J was trimmed by 1 base and V by 7 bases; bases with no gene match: 5. CDR3: CASTSGQGRTDTQYF. The CDR3 DNA reads TGTGCCAGCACCTCGGGACAGGGGCGCACAGATACGCAGTATTTT.

This clonotype was found a few times. The V and J genes are TRBV7-6 and TRBJ2-1, with D perhaps matching TRBD1 (7 bases). V gave up 5 bases and J gave up 8 bases, with 16 bases separating them. Per germline, CDR1 SGHVS and CDR2 FNYEAQ. The CDR3 runs to 14 residues. The DNA for the CDR3 is TGTGCCAGCAGCCGTAGCAGGGGGGCATATGAGCAGTTCTTC. Its protein is CASSRSRGAYEQFF.

The chain links TRBV10-3 to TRBJ2-2; 8 nucleotides align to TRBD2. Germline assignment: CDR1 ENHRY and CDR2 SYGVKD. The CDR3 covers 13 residues. Trimming at V came to 11 bases and at J to 2 bases, leaving 4 bases not matched to a gene. The CDR3 sequence: CAALAVNTGELFF. Here the CDR3 DNA reads TGTGCCGCACTAGCGGTAAACACCGGGGAGCTGTTTTTT.

The genes are TRBV9 and TRBJ2-5; TRBD1 might be the D (5 bases). CDR3 length: 15 residues. Germline assignment: CDR1 SGDLS and CDR2 YYNGEE. Trimming pared 3 bases from V and 2 bases from J, leaving 14 bases between. The CDR3 nucleotides read TGTGCCAGCAGCGAGAGGATGACAGAACAAGAGACCCAGTACTTC. This sequence encodes CASSERMTEQETQYF.

This clonotype was counted many times. V gene TRBV27 combines with J gene TRBJ2-7; D call uncertain. CDR3 size: 13 residues. Germline assignment: CDR1 MNHEY and CDR2 SMNVEV (reference sequence). V gave up 3 bases and J gave up 3 bases, with 9 bases separating them. DNA of the CDR3: TGTGCCAGCAGTTTCAGCACCAGCTACGAGCAGTACTTC. It specifies CASSFSTSYEQYF.

This clonotype occurred many times. The J gene is TRBJ2-5, the V gene TRBV10-3; 7 bases map to TRBD2. The V and J ends lost 10 bases and 5 bases, in that order; junction bases with no gene match: 10. CDR3 length: 13 amino acids. Germline lookup yields CDR1 ENHRY and CDR2 SYGVKD. The chain's CDR3 is CASQRAAGETQYF. In DNA form, the CDR3 reads TGTGCCAGCCAACGGGCAGCGGGGGAGACCCAGTACTTC.

This chain uses TRBV20-1 with TRBJ2-5; no clear D gene. This CDR3 is 11 amino acids long. The germline gives CDR1 DFQATT, CDR2 SNEGSKA (reference sequence). V was clipped by 6 bases and J by 3 bases, with 8 bases between them. The CDR3 here is CSASPKETQYF. The CDR3 coding sequence is TGCAGTGCCAGTCCTAAAGAGACCCAGTACTTC.

This chain links TRBV20-1 with TRBJ2-5, with 12 nucleotides matching TRBD1. The tail of the sequence fits TRBJ2-7 better, so the J call may be wrong. CDR1 and CDR2 from the germline V gene are DFQATT and SNEGSKA (reference sequence). This CDR3 is built from 15 residues. The CDR3 here is CSANVAGQGASEQYF. The CDR3, as DNA: TGCAGTGCAAACGTAGCGGGACAGGGGGCAAGCGAGCAGTACTTC.

This clonotype was counted a few times. The rearrangement uses TRBV10-1 and TRBJ1-5; D ambiguous. This CDR3 is built from 12 residues. Germline V gene lookup returns CDR1 WNHNN and CDR2 SYGVQD (reference sequence). V lost 3 bases and J 6 bases, leaving 6 bases between the germline ends. CDR3 coding DNA: TGCGCCAGCAGTGATGGGAGTCAGCCCCAGCATTTT. This sequence encodes CASSDGSQPQHF.

CDR3 coding DNA: TGTGCCACCAGTGCCCGCGACACCTCCTACAATGAGCAGTTCTTC. Translating gives CATSARDTSYNEQFF. The chain links TRBV24-1 to TRBJ2-1; the D is unclear. Trimming removed 5 bases from V and 0 bases from J, with 10 bases in between. From germline, CDR1 is KGHDR and CDR2 SFDVKD. The CDR3 covers 15 residues.

This clonotype was seen a few times. The rearrangement uses TRBV7-9 and TRBJ2-3, with 10 bases fitting TRBD2. The V segment lost 4 bases and the J segment 3 bases; nucleotides outside the gene matches: 10. This CDR3 is 17 amino acids long. The germline CDR1 and CDR2 sequences are SEHNR and FQNEAQ (reference sequence). CDR3 loop: CASSSTSGIIGTDTQYF. CDR3 in DNA: TGTGCCAGCAGCTCCACTAGCGGGATAATAGGGACAGATACGCAGTATTTT.

The CDR3 protein is CASSLADSSSYEQYF. The CDR3 DNA follows: TGTGCCAGCAGCTTAGCCGACTCAAGCTCTTACGAGCAGTACTTC. This chain links TRBV7-8 with TRBJ2-7; D call uncertain. CDR1 is SGHVS and CDR2 is FQNEAQ in the germline V gene. V lost 0 bases, J lost 4 bases, and 13 bases lay in between. The CDR3 spans 15 residues.

This sequence joins TRBV29-1 and TRBJ1-1; the D gene is possibly TRBD1 (5 bases). Germline V gives CDR1 SQVTM, CDR2 ANQGSEA. This CDR3 region has 14 residues. V lost 3 bases, J lost 4 bases, and 15 bases lay in between. The CDR3 here is CSVDFNRGATEAFF. CDR3 nucleotides: TGCAGCGTTGACTTCAATCGGGGCGCCACTGAAGCTTTCTTT.

This clonotype has a handful of counts. This chain uses TRBV4-2 with TRBJ1-2, with D possibly being TRBD1 (6 bases). The V and J ends lost 0 bases and 4 bases respectively, with 12 bases between them. Germline V gene sequence: CDR1 LGHNA, CDR2 YNFKEQ. The CDR3 consists of 15 residues. The CDR3 reads CASSQDWGGVYGYTF. The CDR3 bases are TGTGCCAGCAGCCAAGATTGGGGGGGCGTCTATGGCTACACCTTC.

This clonotype was counted many times. V is TRBV4-1 and J is TRBJ2-3; 8 bases fit TRBD1. The CDR3 loop spans 14 amino acids. Germline trimming cut 3 bases from V and 1 base from J; bases unmatched to any gene: 0. Germline V CDR1 and CDR2: MGHRA, YSYEKL. The CDR3 loop is CASSQTGGTDTQYF. CDR3 nucleotide sequence: TGCGCCAGCAGCCAGACAGGGGGCACAGATACGCAGTATTTT.

V is TRBV12-3 or TRBV12-4 and J is TRBJ2-3; D is unresolved. The CDR3 has 17 amino acids. The ends were cut back, 1 base at V and 2 bases at J, with 16 bases in the middle. CDR3 sequence: CASSLEISSAPTDTQYF. DNA of the CDR3: TGTGCCAGCAGTTTAGAGATCTCAAGCGCGCCCACAGATACGCAGTATTTT.

The chain has TRBV11-2 and TRBJ2-7; D ambiguous. CDR3 length equals 16 residues. Trimming shortened V by 0 bases and J by 2 bases, and 14 bases separated the two germline ends. Germline V gene data show CDR1 as SGHAT and CDR2 as FQNNGV. CDR3 loop: CASSLEVAGPTYEQYF. The CDR3 DNA reads as TGTGCCAGCAGCTTAGAAGTCGCAGGCCCGACCTACGAGCAGTACTTC.

The chain couples TRBV5-1 to TRBJ2-1; TRBD2 matches 11 bases. CDR3 length equals 17 residues. The trim removed 4 bases at V and 7 bases at J, leaving 13 bases unmatched. Germline V gives CDR1 SGHRS, CDR2 YFSETQ. As DNA, the CDR3 is TGCGCCAGCAGCCAAACTCCTACTAGCGGGAGTAGGAATGAGCAGTTCTTC. Protein product: CASSQTPTSGSRNEQFF. The variable domain in full, completed from reference TRBV5-1 and TRBJ2-1, reads KAGVTQTPRYLIKTRGQQVTLSCSPISGHRSVSWYQQTPGQGLQFLFEYFSETQRNKGNFPGRFSGRQFSNSRSEMNVSTLELGDSALYLCASSQTPTSGSRNEQFFGPGTRLTVL.